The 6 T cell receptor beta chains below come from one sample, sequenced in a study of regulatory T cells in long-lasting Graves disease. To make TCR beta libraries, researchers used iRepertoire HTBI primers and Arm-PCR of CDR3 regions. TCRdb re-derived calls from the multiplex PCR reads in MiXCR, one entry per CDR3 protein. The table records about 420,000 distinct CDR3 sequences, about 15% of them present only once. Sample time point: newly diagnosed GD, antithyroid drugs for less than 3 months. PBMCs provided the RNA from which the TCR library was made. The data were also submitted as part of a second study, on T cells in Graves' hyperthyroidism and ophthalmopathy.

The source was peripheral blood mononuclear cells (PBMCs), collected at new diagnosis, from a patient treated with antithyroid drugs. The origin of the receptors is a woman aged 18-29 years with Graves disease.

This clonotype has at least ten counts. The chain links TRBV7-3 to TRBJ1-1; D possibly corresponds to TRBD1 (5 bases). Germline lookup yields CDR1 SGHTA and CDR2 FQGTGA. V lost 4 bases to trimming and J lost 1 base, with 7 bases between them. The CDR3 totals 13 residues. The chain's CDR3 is CASSSGRNTEAFF. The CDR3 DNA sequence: TGTGCCAGCAGCTCGGGACGGAACACTGAAGCTTTCTTT.

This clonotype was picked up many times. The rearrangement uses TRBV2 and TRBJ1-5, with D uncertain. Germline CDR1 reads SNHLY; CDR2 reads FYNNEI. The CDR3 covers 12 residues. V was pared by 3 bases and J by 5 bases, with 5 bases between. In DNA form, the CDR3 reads TGTGCCAGCAGTGAGGGAGATCAGCCCCAGCATTTT. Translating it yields CASSEGDQPQHF.

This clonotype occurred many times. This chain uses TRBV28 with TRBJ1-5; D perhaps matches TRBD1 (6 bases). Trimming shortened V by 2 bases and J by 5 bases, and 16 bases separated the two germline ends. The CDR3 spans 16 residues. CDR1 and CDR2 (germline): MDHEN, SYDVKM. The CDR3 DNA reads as TGTGCCAGCAGTTTAACTTTTTGGGGGGCCCATCAGCCCCAGCATTTT. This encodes CASSLTFWGAHQPQHF.

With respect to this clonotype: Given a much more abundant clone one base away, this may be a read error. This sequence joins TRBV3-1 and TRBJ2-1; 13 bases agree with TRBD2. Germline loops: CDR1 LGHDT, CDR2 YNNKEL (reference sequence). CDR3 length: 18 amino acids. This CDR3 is CASSQERLAGGRINEQVF. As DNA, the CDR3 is TGTGCCAGCAGCCAGGAGAGACTAGCGGGAGGTCGTATCAATGAGCAGGTCTTC.

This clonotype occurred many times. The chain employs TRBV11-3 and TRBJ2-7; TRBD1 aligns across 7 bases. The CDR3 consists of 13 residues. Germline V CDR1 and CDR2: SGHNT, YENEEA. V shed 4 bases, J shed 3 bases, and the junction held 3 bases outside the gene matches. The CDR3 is CASSSTGDYEQYF. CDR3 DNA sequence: TGTGCCAGCAGCTCAACAGGGGACTACGAGCAGTACTTC.

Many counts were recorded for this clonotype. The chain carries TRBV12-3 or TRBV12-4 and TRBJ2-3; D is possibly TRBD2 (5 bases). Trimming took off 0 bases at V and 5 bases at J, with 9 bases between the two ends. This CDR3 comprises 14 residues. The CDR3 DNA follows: TGTGCCAGCAGTTTAGCGGGAGCTTTAGATACGCAGTATTTT. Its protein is CASSLAGALDTQYF.